The rows below give T cell receptor beta chains drawn from one sample of a study of neurological immune-mediated disorders. Each CDR3 protein gets one entry after TCRdb re-called the 5' RACE reads with MiXCR. The repertoire holds under 90,000 distinct CDR3 sequences, with approximately 3.5% as singletons. Sequenced input: PBMCs. The receptors were sampled from a woman aged 45-59 years with multiple sclerosis. Each CDR3 is given with its conserved first and last residue. The order of the fields is clone size, J gene, D gene, V gene, CDR3 protein, CDR3 DNA. A D gene is named only where the DNA matches it firmly. Clone size is stated in some rows and not others, as once, few, many or a class when expanded.

>many|TRBJ2-7|TRBD2|TRBV5-1
CASSLEGGTSRDEQYF
TGCGCCAGCAGCTTGGAGGGGGGGACTAGTCGCGACGAGCAGTACTTC
>many|TRBJ2-5|NA|TRBV3-1
CASSLNFGYNPKETQYF
TGTGCCAGCAGCCTCAACTTTGGATATAATCCCAAAGAGACCCAGTACTTC
>NA|TRBJ1-6|TRBD1|TRBV20-1
CSAAYGTGLSSTLNF
TGCAGTGCCGCCTACGGGACAGGGTTAAGTTCAACCCTCAACTTT
>many|TRBJ2-5|NA|TRBV7-2
CASSLVAAQETQYF
TGTGCCAGCAGCTTAGTAGCTGCCCAAGAGACCCAGTACTTC
>many|TRBJ2-7|TRBD2|TRBV5-1
CASSGGLAKGYEQYF
TGCGCCAGCAGCGGGGGACTAGCAAAGGGCTACGAGCAGTACTTC
>many|TRBJ1-3|NA|TRBV5-1
CASSADGPSSGNTIYF
TGCGCCAGCAGCGCGGACGGGCCCAGCTCTGGAAACACCATATATTTT
>many|TRBJ1-2|TRBD1|TRBV5-1
CASSPGQGAYGYTF
TGCGCCAGCAGCCCCGGACAGGGGGCGTATGGCTACACCTTC
>many|TRBJ2-1|NA|TRBV9
CASSVGTVRSEQFF
TGTGCCAGCAGCGTAGGGACCGTAAGGAGTGAGCAGTTCTTC
>many|TRBJ2-3|NA|TRBV20-1
CSALWWGTRADTQYF
TGCAGTGCCCTATGGTGGGGGACGCGCGCAGATACGCAGTATTTT
>few|TRBJ1-1|NA|TRBV9
CASSVAEVRTEAFF
TGTGCCAGCAGCGTAGCGGAGGTTCGCACTGAAGCTTTCTTT
>many|TRBJ1-2|NA|TRBV6-6
CASSYERGLYRGGYGYTF
TGTGCCAGCAGTTACGAACGGGGTCTTTATAGGGGAGGCTATGGCTACACCTTC
>NA|TRBJ1-4|TRBD1|TRBV19
CASSRRDRRTNEKLFF
TGTGCCAGTAGTCGCCGGGACAGAAGAACTAATGAAAAACTGTTTTTT
>many|TRBJ2-7|TRBD2|TRBV20-1
CSAKRPGLAGAYEQYF
TGCAGTGCTAAAAGACCGGGACTAGCGGGGGCCTACGAGCAGTACTTC
>many|TRBJ2-7|NA|TRBV5-1
CASSSGSGPYEQYF
TGCGCCAGCAGCTCAGGGTCAGGACCCTACGAGCAGTACTTC
>many|TRBJ2-5|NA|TRBV3-1
CASSQDLGQETQYF
TGTGCCAGCAGCCAAGATCTGGGCCAAGAGACCCAGTACTTC
>many|TRBJ1-1|TRBD1|TRBV5-1
CASSRGQMNTEAFF
TGCGCCAGCAGCCGGGGACAGATGAACACTGAAGCTTTCTTT
>many|TRBJ1-2|NA|TRBV20-1
CSAYPRASGYTF
TGCAGTGCTTACCCCCGGGCCTCGGGCTACACCTTC
>many|TRBJ1-2|NA|TRBV5-6
CASSFLAGSNYGYTF
TGTGCCAGCAGCTTCTTGGCGGGATCTAACTATGGCTACACCTTC
>NA|TRBJ2-1|NA|TRBV12-3/TRBV12-4
CASSSRVGEQFF
TGTGCCAGCAGCTCGAGGGTCGGTGAGCAGTTCTTC
>many|TRBJ2-2|NA|TRBV29-1
CSASGAFGGTGELFF
TGCAGCGCCTCCGGAGCCTTCGGGGGCACCGGGGAGCTGTTTTTT
>few|TRBJ1-2|NA|TRBV7-3
CASSLSPRGGGLDRDGYTF
TGTGCCAGCAGCTTAAGTCCCCGGGGCGGTGGGCTAGACAGAGACGGCTACACCTTC
>few|TRBJ1-6|NA|TRBV5-5
CASSLKGSNSHLHF
TGTGCCAGCAGCTTGAAGGGTTCCAATTCACACCTCCACTTT
>many|TRBJ2-1|NA|TRBV21-1
CASSKVEAGGRYEQFF
TGTGCCAGCAGCAAAGTTGAGGCAGGGGGTAGGTATGAGCAGTTCTTC
>medium-sized|TRBJ1-3|NA|TRBV7-8
CASSLDSTGNTIYF
TGTGCCAGCAGCCTAGACAGTACTGGAAACACCATATATTTT
>many|TRBJ1-2|NA|TRBV7-9
CASSLSRDTLGYTF
TGTGCCAGCAGCTTATCCCGTGATACCTTGGGCTACACCTTC
>many|TRBJ2-7|NA|TRBV6-2/TRBV6-3
CASSSMAGRPYEQYF
TGTGCCAGCAGTTCTATGGCAGGGAGGCCCTACGAGCAGTACTTC
>many|TRBJ1-2|NA|TRBV6-2/TRBV6-3
CASSYSSHYRAQGYGYTF
TGTGCCAGCAGTTACTCGAGCCACTACAGGGCCCAGGGGTATGGCTACACCTTC
>many|TRBJ1-1|NA|TRBV5-6
CASSLGGLRSAEAFF
TGTGCCAGCAGCTTGGGGGGGCTAAGGAGCGCTGAAGCTTTCTTT
>many|TRBJ2-7|NA|TRBV12-3/TRBV12-4
CASSLSLYEQYF
TGTGCCAGCAGTTTATCTCTCTACGAGCAGTACTTC
>many|TRBJ2-7|NA|TRBV7-2
CASSLGSRAYEQYF
TGTGCCAGCAGTTTAGGGTCCAGGGCCTACGAGCAGTACTTC
>many|TRBJ2-3|NA|TRBV4-2
CASSQDQAIDTQYF
TGTGCCAGCAGCCAAGATCAAGCTATAGATACGCAGTATTTT
>many|TRBJ2-5|TRBD2|TRBV20-1
CSANRGGGAGETQYF
TGCAGTGCTAATCGTGGCGGGGGGGCCGGAGAGACCCAGTACTTC
>many|TRBJ2-7|TRBD2|TRBV4-3
CASSQGIKWRGAPSYEQYF
TGCGCCAGCAGCCAAGGGATTAAATGGCGGGGGGCCCCCTCCTACGAGCAGTACTTC
>many|TRBJ2-1|NA|TRBV12-3/TRBV12-4
CASSLVGGNNERFF
TGTGCCAGCAGTTTAGTCGGCGGCAACAATGAGCGGTTCTTC
>many|TRBJ2-5|NA|TRBV20-1
CSVSPRGAWETQYF
TGCAGTGTCAGCCCCCGGGGGGCCTGGGAGACCCAGTACTTC
>many|TRBJ1-6|NA|TRBV7-2
CASSPQGSRSPLHF
TGTGCCAGCAGCCCGCAGGGGTCTCGGTCACCCCTCCACTTT
>many|TRBJ1-1|TRBD1|TRBV9
CASSVGTGDGTEAFF
TGTGCCAGCAGCGTTGGGACAGGGGACGGTACTGAAGCTTTCTTT